This T cell receptor (beta chain) was documented in a study of T cells in localized non-small cell lung cancer. Study results and limitations: There were a median roughly 59 of the top 100 tumor clones appearing in adjacent lung. Because only a single region of the tumor was sequenced, heterogeneity remains possible. Longer overall survival accompanied higher blood T cell density.

The assay was immunoSEQ multiplex PCR, and TCRdb's table has in-frame clones only and misses some. The top ten clones hold around 7% of a sample with around 40,000 clones, about 88% of them seen once. Per germline, CDR1 SGDLS and CDR2 YYNGEE. CDR3 size: 16 residues. V lost 2 bases to trimming and J lost 9 bases; unmatched junction nucleotides: 13. A remark on this clone: Its specificity is not known.

This receptor was taken from a woman aged 18-49 years with stage III lung adenocarcinoma. The source was peripheral blood, collected before any cancer treatment. The rearrangement joins TRBV9 to TRBJ2-1; 8 bases are a match to TRBD1. The CDR3: CASSVGTGGRAVEQFF. In DNA, the CDR3 is TGTGCCAGCAGCGTGGGTACAGGGGGACGGGCAGTTGAGCAGTTCTTC.